This T cell receptor (beta chain) was documented in a study of blood T cell repertoires in COVID-19. Study summary: The study drew acute and convalescent COVID-19 samples from the United States, Italy and Spain.

This clone is a singleton in its sample. Cohorts were assigned according to the clinical history that participants reported. Within the 2 weeks before study entry, each person in the exposed group met a COVID-19 case. Libraries were prepared by immunoSEQ multiplex PCR; TCRdb keeps only in-frame clonotypes and omits some of them. This sample has a few hundred thousand clones, with around nine tenths found just once. Trimming cost V 8 bases and J 2 bases, with 11 bases left between them. Looked up from germline, CDR1 is LNHDA and CDR2 is SQIVND (reference sequence). The CDR3 has 13 residues. The sequenced sample consisted of PBMCs or T cells enriched from blood (not recorded which). The clonotype comes from a woman under 30 who had been exposed to COVID-19. The J gene is TRBJ2-3, the V gene TRBV19; D remains unclear. The CDR3 loop reads CASRVRTTDTQYF. The CDR3 nucleotides read TGTGCCAGTCGGGTCCGTACCACAGATACGCAGTATTTT.